This T cell receptor beta chain was obtained from a study of blood T cell repertoires in COVID-19. Study background: Spain, Italy and the United States supplied samples that represented acute and convalescent COVID-19. Nucleic acid was either cDNA or gDNA, and it came from T cells, B-cell-depleted T cells, or PBMCs.

Per the original data handling: The assay estimated nucleated cells by amplifying reference gene primers. Produced via immunoSEQ multiplex PCR; TCRdb's table is partial and in-frame only. Clone size and the V and J calls come from that table; the DNA yielded D and trimming. The sample shows a few hundred thousand clones, 86% of them seen only once. This clone was recorded only once. V lost 5 bases and J lost 2; bases outside the gene matches: 5. CDR1 SGHTA and CDR2 FQGTGA come from the germline V gene. The CDR3 has 15 amino acids. The chain is built from TRBV7-3 and TRBJ2-2; 7 bases fit TRBD2. The TCR comes from a man aged 18 to 30 with active or convalescent COVID-19. Sequenced sample: peripheral blood. The CDR3 DNA is TGTGCCAGCAGCCCCGGCGGGGGAAACACCGGGGAGCTGTTTTTT. Its translation: CASSPGGGNTGELFF.